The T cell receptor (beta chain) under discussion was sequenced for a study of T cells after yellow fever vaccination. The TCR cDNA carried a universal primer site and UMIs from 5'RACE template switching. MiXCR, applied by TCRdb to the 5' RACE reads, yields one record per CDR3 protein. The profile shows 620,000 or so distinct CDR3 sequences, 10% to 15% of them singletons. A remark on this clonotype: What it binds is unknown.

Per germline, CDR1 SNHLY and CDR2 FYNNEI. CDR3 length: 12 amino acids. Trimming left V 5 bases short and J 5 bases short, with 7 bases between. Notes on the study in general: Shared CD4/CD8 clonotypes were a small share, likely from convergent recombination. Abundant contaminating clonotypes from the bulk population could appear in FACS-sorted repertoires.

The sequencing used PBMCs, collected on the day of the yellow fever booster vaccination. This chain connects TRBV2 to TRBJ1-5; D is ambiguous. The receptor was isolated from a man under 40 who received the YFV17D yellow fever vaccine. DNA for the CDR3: TGTGCCAGCAGTTCTGCACATCAGCCCCAGCATTTT. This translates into CASSSAHQPQHF.